This T cell receptor (beta chain) was sequenced during a study of blood T cell repertoires in COVID-19 (dated by TCRdb to 2018 to 2021). A note on the overall study: Samples from collaborators originated in the United States, Italy and Spain and spanned both the acute and convalescent phases of COVID-19. The prospective study material was composed of cDNA or gDNA derived from T cells, B-cell-depleted T cells, or PBMCs. The dataset comprised deeply sampled blood TCRbeta repertoires from subjects exposed to, actively infected with, or recovered from COVID-19. The repertoires were made available in a free public database intended to serve as a resource for research on the immune response to SARS-CoV-2. The samples were drawn from two sources: the first 160 participants of the ongoing ImmuneRACE study, and 1,200 or so subjects contributed by 6 global collaborators. Nearly every sample came with metadata listing a de-identified subject ID, COVID-19 status, age in years and sex. Where available, HLA class I and class II types were obtained from metadata supplied by the sample provider rather than from assay-based typing.

Overall study outcomes, separate from this receptor: The quantity of clinical and demographic metadata differed by source and by participant and was supplied without curation.

Remarks on this clone: The specificity of this receptor is unknown. No per-base quality is available; no much larger clone lies one base away.

TCRbeta CDR3 regions were amplified from genomic DNA by means of the immunoSEQ Assay, a bias-controlled multiplex PCR. The authors' analysis ran thus. Within the assay, amplification of reference gene primers was used to estimate how many nucleated cells each sample contained. Sequence reads were collapsed and filtered to measure the absolute abundance of every unique TCRbeta CDR3 rearrangement. For each sample, productive Simpson clonality was calculated by taking the square root of Simpson's diversity index across productive rearrangements. TCRdb took this table from immuneACCESS and kept in-frame rearrangements with V and J called. Such tables lack part of the clones; where checked against another copy, unresolved V genes explain under half of the gap, and the rest is unexplained. The DNA gave D and trimming, while V, J and clone size come from that table. Within this sample are approximately 210,000 clones, with about 76% of them counted one time only. The ten largest clonotypes hold about 8.9% of the sample.

As encoded in the germline V gene, CDR1 is MNHEY while CDR2 is SVGAGI. The germline ends are 14 bases apart after V is trimmed by 8 bases and J by 1 base. The CDR3, cysteine through phenylalanine, is 14 amino acids long. Solely the CDR3 DNA is kept, with 42 bases framed from the first base. In the prospective study, participants were roughly 18 to 95 years old, resided in about two dozen geographic areas of the United States, and were enrolled through a virtual design. To assign participants to cohorts, the prospective study relied on clinical history that participants themselves reported in a screening survey and a study questionnaire. Mobile phlebotomists in the prospective study collected whole blood, serum and a nasopharyngeal or oropharyngeal swab from every participant. Additional blood draws and questionnaires over an approximately two-month period could optionally be provided by prospective study participants. Before DNA extraction, blood samples from the prospective study were shipped at room temperature or frozen.

Recombination connected TRBV6-5 to TRBJ1-1; TRBD1 is possibly the D segment (6 matching bases). The sequence was obtained from a woman aged 45-65 years with acute COVID-19. Input material: PBMCs or T cells enriched from blood (not recorded which). CDR3 protein: CASRPGGANTEAFF. The nucleotides are TGTGCCAGCCGGCCGGGGGGGGCGAACACTGAAGCTTTCTTT.